What follows are 18 T cell receptor beta chains derived from one specimen sequenced in a study of regulatory T cells in long-lasting Graves disease. Construction of TCR beta libraries relied on iRepertoire HTBI primers and on Arm-PCR targeting CDR3 regions. TCRdb re-analysed the multiplex PCR reads in MiXCR, keeping a single row per CDR3 protein. Among roughly 500,000 distinct CDR3 sequences listed, about 22% were seen once. Time point meaning: persistent/refractory GD, antithyroid drugs over 5 years with positive TRAb. Isolated PBMC RNA provided the starting material for the TCR library. The specimen comprised peripheral blood mononuclear cells (PBMCs), sampled when the disease was refractory, from a patient treated with antithyroid drugs. The receptors were gathered from a female donor with Graves disease.

The genes are TRBV29-1 and TRBJ2-2; TRBD2 agrees at 7 bases. Germline CDR1 reads SQVTM; CDR2 reads ANQGSEA. V was clipped by 7 bases and J by 1 base; unmatched bases: 6. The CDR3 length is 14 residues. The CDR3 DNA sequence: TGCAGCGGGAGGGCTAGCGGGAACACCGGGGAGCTGTTTTTT. Translated, it gives CSGRASGNTGELFF.

This clonotype was seen more than once but under ten times. The genes are TRBV19 and TRBJ1-5; tentatively, D is TRBD1 (5 bases). Deletions cut 10 bases from V and 0 bases from J, with 22 bases between. The CDR3 has 17 residues. CDR1 is LNHDA, CDR2 SQIVND, per germline (reference sequence). CDR3 DNA sequence: TGTGCCACTGCCCTTTCCGGGGGGGACTATAGCAATCAGCCCCAGCATTTT. Protein: CATALSGGDYSNQPQHF.

This chain joins TRBV20-1 and TRBJ2-7; D could derive from TRBD1 or TRBD2 (5 bases each). CDR1 and CDR2 from the germline V gene are DFQATT and SNEGSKA (reference sequence). The germline V and J ends were trimmed by 5 bases and 2 bases, with 13 bases remaining between them. The CDR3 loop spans 13 amino acids. The CDR3 region is CSAYRDRTYEQYF. In DNA, the CDR3 is TGCAGTGCTTACCGGGACCGAACCTACGAGCAGTACTTC.

The chain links TRBV29-1 to TRBJ1-3, with D unresolved. Trimming cost V 4 bases and J 1 base, with 2 bases left between them. This CDR3 region has 11 residues. Germline V gene sequence: CDR1 SQVTM, CDR2 ANQGSEA. The CDR3 loop is CSVVSGNTIYF. The CDR3 bases are TGCAGCGTTGTTTCTGGAAACACCATATATTTT.

Comment on this clonotype: This clone may be a read error of a much larger clone one base away. The chain uses TRBV6-2 or TRBV6-3 and TRBJ2-7; D possibly corresponds to TRBD1 (6 bases). Germline CDR1 MNHEY, CDR2 SVGEGT. This CDR3 has 13 residues. The CDR3 here is CAGSQVTGWEQYF. The CDR3 DNA is TGTGCCGGCAGTCAAGTGACAGGTTGGGAGCAGTACTTC.

This clonotype was recorded many times. The chain has TRBV9 and TRBJ1-1, with a tentative D call TRBD1 (6 bases). Germline values: CDR1 SGDLS, CDR2 YYNGEE. This CDR3 region has 14 residues. Trimming took 0 bases from V and 1 from J, leaving 7 bases between them. CDR3 bases: TGTGCCAGCAGCGTAGGACAGGCGAACACTGAAGCTTTCTTT. Translating it yields CASSVGQANTEAFF.

This chain joins TRBV30 and TRBJ1-5; D ambiguous. The CDR3 is 13 residues long. Between the trimmed V and J ends, which lost 2 bases and 5 bases, there was a span of 10 bases. CDR1 is GTSNPN, CDR2 SVGIG, per germline (reference sequence). The CDR3 spells CAWSTQADQPQHF. As DNA, the CDR3 is TGTGCCTGGAGTACGCAGGCCGATCAGCCCCAGCATTTT.

This clonotype was seen repeatedly, ten times or more. The rearrangement links TRBV28 to TRBJ2-5, with D unclear. This CDR3 region has 13 residues. In germline, CDR1 is MDHEN, CDR2 SYDVKM. V lost 2 bases and J 0 bases, leaving 4 bases between the germline ends. The CDR3 DNA is TGTGCCAGCAGTTTACGGTACCAAGAGACCCAGTACTTC. Residues: CASSLRYQETQYF.

This clonotype was counted at least ten times. The chain employs TRBV7-2 and TRBJ2-5; D is unclear. This CDR3 has 14 amino acids. Germline V gene data show CDR1 as SGHTA and CDR2 as FQGNSA. Trimming stripped 1 base from V and 2 bases from J, with 8 bases between. CDR3 protein: CASSLGRLQETQYF. As DNA, the CDR3 is TGTGCCAGCAGCTTAGGCAGGCTGCAAGAGACCCAGTACTTC.

The chain couples TRBV5-1 to TRBJ1-1, with TRBD1 as a possible D gene (5 bases). Looked up from germline, CDR1 is SGHRS and CDR2 is YFSETQ. The CDR3 covers 16 residues. V dropped 4 bases and J dropped 4 bases, with 20 bases sitting between them. For the CDR3, the DNA is TGCGCCAGCAGCCCCCCCAGGGCAGGGAGCGGCACTGAAGCTTTCTTT. Protein product: CASSPPRAGSGTEAFF.

The chain is built from TRBV20-1 and TRBJ2-2; D is unclear. Germline values: CDR1 DFQATT, CDR2 SNEGSKA (reference sequence). The CDR3 runs to 13 residues. V lost 6 bases, J lost 0 bases, and 8 bases lay in between. CDR3 region: CSAPGSNTGELFF. CDR3 DNA sequence: TGCAGTGCGCCCGGTTCGAACACCGGGGAGCTGTTTTTT.

The chain couples TRBV20-1 to TRBJ2-7, with D possibly called TRBD1 or TRBD2 (6 bases each). V shed 0 bases and J shed 6 bases, with 12 bases lying between them. Germline V gene sequence: CDR1 DFQATT, CDR2 SNEGSKA (reference sequence). The CDR3 length is 13 residues. Here the CDR3 DNA reads TGCAGTGCTAGAGATTCCGGGGGCAGCGAGCAGTACTTC. Protein sequence: CSARDSGGSEQYF.

This chain links TRBV19 with TRBJ1-1; no clear D gene. CDR3 length equals 13 residues. V lost 5 bases to trimming and J lost 11 bases, with 18 bases between them. CDR1 LNHDA and CDR2 SQIVND come from the germline V gene (reference sequence). CDR3 DNA sequence: TGTGCCAGTAGTTTATCGGCAGCCACCGGGGCTTTCTTT. It is translated as CASSLSAATGAFF.

The sample holds many counts of this clonotype. The rearrangement uses TRBV28 and TRBJ2-5; 7 bases align to TRBD1. Per the germline V gene, CDR1 is MDHEN and CDR2 is SYDVKM. CDR3 size: 16 residues. Unmatched junction bases numbered 12, after V lost 3 bases and J lost 5 bases. The CDR3 DNA sequence: TGTGCCAGCAGTTTTGCCGCCGGGACAGAGTATGAGACCCAGTACTTC. Its translation is CASSFAAGTEYETQYF.

This clonotype appeared many times. The gene calls are TRBV12-3 or TRBV12-4 and TRBJ2-7; 11 bases are a match to TRBD2. V was clipped by 6 bases and J by 3 bases; unmatched bases: 7. The CDR3 length is 15 residues. Here the CDR3 reads CASRPATSGDYEQYF. CDR3 DNA: TGTGCCAGCAGACCCGCGACTAGCGGGGACTACGAGCAGTACTTC.

The rearrangement joins TRBV7-8 to TRBJ2-1; no clear D gene. The V end lost 5 bases, the J end lost 8 bases, and 16 bases lay between the germline ends. This CDR3 contains 14 residues. Germline values: CDR1 SGHVS, CDR2 FQNEAQ. As DNA, the CDR3 is TGTGCCAGCAGCCCGGTTCCCCTGGTAGATGAGCAGTTCTTC. Protein product: CASSPVPLVDEQFF.

V usage is TRBV7-3 and J usage is TRBJ2-3; D not resolved. CDR3 length: 16 amino acids. CDR1 is SGHTA, CDR2 FQGTGA, per germline. The V end lost 1 base, the J end lost 0 bases, and 11 bases lay between the germline ends. CDR3 sequence reads: CASSLMAAPSTDTQYF. The CDR3 DNA reads TGTGCCAGCAGCTTAATGGCGGCGCCGAGCACAGATACGCAGTATTTT.

At least ten counts were recorded for this clonotype. The chain combines TRBV27 with TRBJ2-7, with 9 bases identical to TRBD1. Per the germline V gene, CDR1 is MNHEY and CDR2 is SMNVEV (reference sequence). Unmatched junction bases numbered 6, after V lost 2 bases and J lost 4 bases. CDR3 length equals 15 residues. CDR3 nucleotides: TGTGCCAGCAGTTTAGGCCGGGACAGGGCGTACGAGCAGTACTTC. Residues: CASSLGRDRAYEQYF.